The rows below give T cell receptor beta chains drawn from one sample of a study of blood T cell repertoires in COVID-19. Assay: immunoSEQ multiplex PCR; the TCRdb copy retains only in-frame clones and omits some. The data contain 150,000 to 180,000 clones, under 85% of them singletons. Sequencing input: peripheral blood. These receptors were obtained from a man in his 60s with COVID-19, enrolled during active disease. The CDR3 runs from the conserved cysteine through the conserved F or W. The order of the fields is J gene, D gene, clone size, V gene, CDR3 DNA, CDR3 protein. The D gene is left open where the match is weak. Rows may omit the clone size; those that give it use once, few, many or a size class.

j_gene: TRBJ2-4
d_gene: .
abundance: few
v_gene: TRBV6-6
CDR3nt: TGTGCCAGCAGCTCTCCCGGAGGGCTAGCCAAAAACATTCAGTACTTC
CDR3aa: CASSSPGGLAKNIQYF

j_gene: TRBJ1-5
d_gene: .
abundance: .
v_gene: TRBV19
CDR3nt: TGTGCCAGTAGTTTCCAACGTGGGGGCGATCAGCCCCAGCATTTT
CDR3aa: CASSFQRGGDQPQHF

j_gene: TRBJ2-7
d_gene: .
abundance: .
v_gene: TRBV19
CDR3nt: TGTGCCAGTAGTATAGAGGGGCGGTCTTACGAGCAGTACTTC
CDR3aa: CASSIEGRSYEQYF

j_gene: TRBJ1-4
d_gene: TRBD1
abundance: .
v_gene: TRBV5-1
CDR3nt: TGCGCCAGCAGCTTACGGGACAGCTCAACTAATGAAAAACTGTTTTTT
CDR3aa: CASSLRDSSTNEKLFF

j_gene: TRBJ1-1
d_gene: .
abundance: .
v_gene: TRBV19
CDR3nt: TGTGCCAGTAAACCCAGGGTCGAGAGCACTGAAGCTTTCTTT
CDR3aa: CASKPRVESTEAFF

j_gene: TRBJ2-3
d_gene: .
abundance: .
v_gene: TRBV7-3
CDR3nt: TGTGCCAGCAGCTTAAGACATAACACAGATACGCAGTATTTT
CDR3aa: CASSLRHNTDTQYF

j_gene: TRBJ1-2
d_gene: .
abundance: .
v_gene: TRBV5-1
CDR3nt: TGCGCCAGCAGCTTGAGACAGGCGGATGGCTACACCTTC
CDR3aa: CASSLRQADGYTF

j_gene: TRBJ2-7
d_gene: TRBD1
abundance: .
v_gene: TRBV30
CDR3nt: TGTGCCTGGAGAAGCCGGGACAGGAGCTCCTACGAGCAGTACTTC
CDR3aa: CAWRSRDRSSYEQYF

j_gene: TRBJ1-5
d_gene: .
abundance: .
v_gene: TRBV18
CDR3nt: TGTGCCAGCTCCCCTCTAAGCAATCAGCCCCAGCATTTT
CDR3aa: CASSPLSNQPQHF

j_gene: TRBJ2-3
d_gene: .
abundance: .
v_gene: TRBV6-5
CDR3nt: TGTGCCAGCTTATCGAAGGGGGGCACAGATACGCAGTATTTT
CDR3aa: CASLSKGGTDTQYF

j_gene: TRBJ2-1
d_gene: TRBD1
abundance: .
v_gene: TRBV7-3
CDR3nt: TGTGCCAGCAGCTTAGTGGGGACAGGGCTGTTCAATGAGCAGTTCTTC
CDR3aa: CASSLVGTGLFNEQFF

j_gene: TRBJ1-3
d_gene: .
abundance: .
v_gene: TRBV7-2
CDR3nt: TGTGCCAGCAGCCTACCCACTGGAAACACCATATATTTT
CDR3aa: CASSLPTGNTIYF

j_gene: TRBJ1-2
d_gene: TRBD1
abundance: .
v_gene: TRBV28
CDR3nt: TGTGCGGGGCGGGGACAGGGCTATGGCTACACCTTC
CDR3aa: CAGRGQGYGYTF

j_gene: TRBJ2-7
d_gene: .
abundance: .
v_gene: TRBV5-1
CDR3nt: TGCGCCAGCAGCTTCTTTGGCAGTTCCTACGAGCAGTACTTC
CDR3aa: CASSFFGSSYEQYF

j_gene: TRBJ1-2
d_gene: TRBD1
abundance: .
v_gene: TRBV16
CDR3nt: TGTGCCAGCAGCCAGACAGGGAATTGGGGCTACACCTTC
CDR3aa: CASSQTGNWGYTF

j_gene: TRBJ2-1
d_gene: .
abundance: .
v_gene: TRBV3-1/TRBV3-2
CDR3nt: TGTGCCAGCAGATCTTTAGATGACATTTACAATGAGCAGTTCTTC
CDR3aa: CASRSLDDIYNEQFF

j_gene: TRBJ2-2
d_gene: .
abundance: .
v_gene: TRBV9
CDR3nt: TGTGCCAGCAGCGTACTGATAGACACCGGGGAGCTGTTTTTT
CDR3aa: CASSVLIDTGELFF

j_gene: TRBJ2-3
d_gene: TRBD2
abundance: .
v_gene: TRBV5-1
CDR3nt: TGCGCCAGCAGCTATAGCGGGAGTGGGGCAGATACGCAGTATTTT
CDR3aa: CASSYSGSGADTQYF

j_gene: TRBJ1-2
d_gene: TRBD1
abundance: .
v_gene: TRBV19
CDR3nt: TGTGCCAGTACGACTACGGACAGGGTCTATGGCTACACCTTC
CDR3aa: CASTTTDRVYGYTF

j_gene: TRBJ2-1
d_gene: .
abundance: few
v_gene: TRBV11-2
CDR3nt: TGTGCCAGCAGCTCAGCGGGCCGGGGGGCATACAATGAGCAGTTCTTC
CDR3aa: CASSSAGRGAYNEQFF

j_gene: TRBJ1-4
d_gene: .
abundance: .
v_gene: TRBV2
CDR3nt: TGTGCCAGCAGTGGAGGCGGTATAAATGAAAAACTGTTTTTT
CDR3aa: CASSGGGINEKLFF

j_gene: TRBJ1-5
d_gene: .
abundance: .
v_gene: TRBV28
CDR3nt: TGTGCCAGCAGTCCGCTGGGAGGGAGTGAGCCCCAGCATTTT
CDR3aa: CASSPLGGSEPQHF